There are many counts of the clone carrying this T cell receptor (beta chain). Its antigen remains unidentified. The source of the sample is a study of human T cells and chemical hapten exposure. Study as a whole: Mainly, slight library volume differences in the pool made TCR yields vary.

For the library, individual cDNA molecules each received unique molecular identifiers. In the study's own analysis: Individual samples carried between roughly 23,224 and 690,600 TCRs, with roughly 95,000 as the median. TCRdb recomputed calls from the 5' RACE reads with MiXCR, one row per CDR3 protein. TCRdb, not the authors, supplied the V and J calls. The sample comprises 110,000 to 150,000 distinct CDR3 sequences, over 3.5% of which are singletons, and over 1.3% rests with the top ten. General study findings and limits: No shift was seen in TCRs above 1 in 1000 frequency with DPC sensitization.

Blood, whole and unfractionated, served as the source for total RNA extraction. CDR1 is SGHTA and CDR2 is FQGNSA in the germline V gene. The CDR3 is 13 amino acids. The V and J ends lost 6 bases and 4 bases respectively, with 10 bases between them. V and J are TRBV7-2 and TRBJ2-1, with D maybe TRBD1 (6 bases). The TCR was taken from a female donor in good health. DNA for the CDR3: TGTGCCAGCAGTTCCGACAGGTACAATGAGCAGTTCTTC. The encoded protein is CASSSDRYNEQFF. The whole variable domain, filled in from reference TRBV7-2 and TRBJ2-1, reads GAGVSQSPSNKVTEKGKDVELRCDPISGHTALYWYRQSLGQGLEFLIYFQGNSAPDKSGLPSDRFSAERTGGSVSTLTIQRTQQEDSAVYLCASSSDRYNEQFFGPGTRLTVL.